The clone carrying this TCR beta chain was detected a few times. What it recognizes is unknown. This specimen belongs to a study of molecular identifiers for immune sequencing clone quantification. General observations from the study: Clones exceeding 20 RNA copies carried over 98% of effector molecules but under 1% of naive-cell molecules.

The CDR3 consists of 15 residues. V lost 5 bases and J 1 base, leaving 13 bases between the germline ends. From germline, CDR1 is SGHAT and CDR2 FQNNGV. Libraries from naive CD8 cells were generated from 20,000 to 1,000,000 sorted cells (with 10%, 30% or 50% RNA). Based on a CD8+CD4-CCR7+CD45RA+ profile, naive CD8 T cells were sorted. Libraries of bulk TCR were made by previously described methods (with listed TCR primers). MiXCR, run by TCRdb on the PCR reads, gives a single entry per CDR3 protein. This table holds around 470,000 distinct CDR3 sequences, 25% found once. This rearrangement joins TRBV11-2 to TRBJ2-3; TRBD1 or TRBD2 may be the D gene (5 bases each). The sequenced material came from naive CD8+ T cells from blood, with Jurkat cell RNA spiked in. Subset denoted: FACS-sorted CD8+CD4-CCR7+CD45RA+ naive T cells. The receptor was derived from a human donor in good health. Some libraries in this study had Jurkat cell RNA spiked in. The CDR3 reads CASSARRDRTDTQYF. In nucleotides, the CDR3 is TGTGCCAGCAGCGCGAGAAGGGACCGCACAGATACGCAGTATTTT. Variable domain in full (rest from reference TRBV11-2 and TRBJ2-3): EAGVAQSPRYKIIEKRQSVAFWCNPISGHATLYWYQQILGQGPKLLIQFQNNGVVDDSQLPKDRFSAERLKGVDSTLKIQPAKLEDSAVYLCASSARRDRTDTQYFGPGTRLTVL.